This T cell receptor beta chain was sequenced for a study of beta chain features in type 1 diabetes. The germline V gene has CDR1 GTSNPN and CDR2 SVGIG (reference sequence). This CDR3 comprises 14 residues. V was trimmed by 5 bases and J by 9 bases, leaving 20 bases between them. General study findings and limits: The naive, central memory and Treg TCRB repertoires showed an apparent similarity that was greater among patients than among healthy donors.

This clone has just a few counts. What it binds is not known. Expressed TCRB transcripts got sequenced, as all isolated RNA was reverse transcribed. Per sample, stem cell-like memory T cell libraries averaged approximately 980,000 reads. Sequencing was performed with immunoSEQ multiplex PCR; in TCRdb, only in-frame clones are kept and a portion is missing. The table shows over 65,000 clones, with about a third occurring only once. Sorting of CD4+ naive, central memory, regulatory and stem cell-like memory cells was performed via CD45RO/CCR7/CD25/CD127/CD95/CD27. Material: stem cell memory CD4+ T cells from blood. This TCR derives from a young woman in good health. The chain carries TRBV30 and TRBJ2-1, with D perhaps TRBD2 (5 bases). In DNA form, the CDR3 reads TGTGCCTGGGGCCCCTTGGTGGTTCGGGGTGAGCAGTTCTTC. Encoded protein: CAWGPLVVRGEQFF.